This section outlines one T cell receptor (beta chain) sequence together with its context. Antigen: not known. Here immunoSEQ multiplex PCR was the method, and the copy in TCRdb shows in-frame clones only, minus some. The table records roughly 99,000 clones, 85% to 95% of them present only once. The data belong to a study of T cell responses to AZD1222 COVID-19 vaccine. CDR1 and CDR2 (germline): SNHLY, FYNNEI. The CDR3 runs 13 residues. V lost 8 bases to trimming and J lost 8 bases, with 15 bases between them. Study-level results: Only a handful of people who got AZD1222 tested seropositive at baseline.

The genes are TRBV2 and TRBJ2-2, with a possible D match to TRBD1 (5 bases). Specimen: peripheral blood, collected 28 days after the second AZD1222 dose. This sequence originates from an adult who received the AZD1222 COVID-19 vaccine. The CDR3 DNA sequence: TGTGCCAGCTTGGGGCAGTACATTGGGGAGCTGTTTTTT. This codes for CASLGQYIGELFF.